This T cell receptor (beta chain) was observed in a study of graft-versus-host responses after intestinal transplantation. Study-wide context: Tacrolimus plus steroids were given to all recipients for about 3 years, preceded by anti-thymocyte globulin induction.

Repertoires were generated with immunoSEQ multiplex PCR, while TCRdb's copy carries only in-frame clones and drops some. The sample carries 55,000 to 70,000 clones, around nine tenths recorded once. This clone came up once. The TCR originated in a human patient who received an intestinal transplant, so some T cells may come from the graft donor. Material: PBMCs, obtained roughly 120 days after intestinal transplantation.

CDR3 amino acids: CASSLTAVLAGAYEQYF. The CDR3 nucleotides are TGTGCCAGCAGCTTGACTGCCGTGCTAGCGGGGGCCTACGAGCAGTACTTC. The chain links TRBV7-8 to TRBJ2-7, with TRBD2 matching 10 bases. The V and J ends lost 3 bases and 2 bases, in that order; junction bases with no gene match: 10. Germline V gene sequence: CDR1 SGHVS, CDR2 FQNEAQ. There are 17 residues in the CDR3.